This record concerns one TCR beta chain sequence. This clone showed up just a few times. Its specific antigen is unknown. Within one base of it there is no much larger clone, and no base qualities were kept. The data originate from a study of shared clonotypes between healthy human individuals (TCRdb year 2020). For context, the study as a whole: Three men and a couple of women, aged 18 to 49 years, made up the cohort. To estimate repertoire size and how much clonotype sharing occurs between individuals, the study deeply sequenced the blood TCR repertoires of about 5 healthy adults. Different laboratories and diverse techniques were used to prepare libraries and sequence TCR repertoires, to increase sequencing depth and limit assay-specific biases. Each donor's leukapheresis produced roughly between roughly 0.9 and 8.9 billion PBMCs.

TCR CDR3 regions were amplified from genomic DNA by multiplex PCR using the deep immunoSEQ assay. For each cell subset, the extracted genomic DNA was distributed evenly across all wells of several immunoSEQ 96-well plates, and each plate served as one replicate. For unsorted PBMC, each replicate PCR was loaded with 300 ng genomic DNA, equivalent to tens of thousands of T cell genomes. Ten immunoSEQ deep assay plates were used to sequence the unsorted PBMC genomic DNA. The purified libraries were quantified using a Qubit 3.0 fluorometer, sized with a Bioanalyzer 2100, and then quantified again using the KAPA Library Quantification kit. A separate single-read 150-cycle Illumina NextSeq 550 flow cell was used to sequence each immunoSEQ 96-well plate. For the original study's pipeline: The immunoSEQ output contained only junctional sequences without quality scores, so filtering could not match that applied to full-length reads. Sequences were annotated with PyIR, a Python wrapper for IgBLAST v1.9, using IMGT germline references to assign V/J genes and CDR3. Reads with weak V/J assignments (E-value above 1e-6), missing CDR3, stop codons, out-of-frame junctions, or ambiguous translated residues were removed. V3J clonotypes were defined as sequences sharing the same inferred V gene, J gene, and CDR3 amino acid sequence. Percentage overlap between repertoires was calculated by dividing the number of shared unique clonotypes by the size of the smaller repertoire. Three approaches were used to assess repertoire richness: RTK rarefaction, the Chao1 estimator, and Recon v2.1 estimates of unobserved clonotypes. Held by TCRdb, this immuneACCESS table contains in-frame sequences only and omits some clones. Under half of the omission traces to an unresolved V gene where checked; the cause of the rest is unknown. The V and J calls and the clone size are those of that table, but D and trimming were determined from the DNA. The sample profile shows about 560,000 clones; roughly 79% of them were found once. The ten largest clonotypes hold 9.5% to 15% of the sample.

There are 14 amino acids in the CDR3, from cysteine to phenylalanine inclusive. Only the CDR3 DNA stays, 42 bases, in frame from base 1. Per the germline V gene, SGHVS is the CDR1 and FQNEAQ is the CDR2. Trimming accounts for 3 bases at V and 5 bases at J, while the number of junction bases matched to no gene is 4. Healthy HIV-negative adults with no recently reported acute infections or vaccinations were included as donors. Only Caucasian adults living in Nashville, Tennessee, USA were represented among the donors. For unsorted samples, 80 million to 100 million PBMCs were counted, and genomic DNA was extracted using the QIAamp DNA Blood Mini kit. Blood was collected by leukapheresis, and PBMCs were isolated by Ficoll-Histopaque density gradient centrifugation and then cryopreserved in liquid nitrogen vapor phase. Overall study outcomes, separate from this receptor: Sampling was restricted to blood, and TCR repertoires in tissue are likely to differ from TCR repertoires in blood. The genetic and exposure-history diversity represented was limited by the small number of donors. Pairwise subsampling led to the expectation that sequencing depth would affect the degree of clonotype sharing among donors.

The chain is made from TRBV7-8 and TRBJ1-5, and TRBD1 aligns with 7 junction nucleotides. The sequence was collected from a woman aged 40 to 50 in good health. Some clones in this sample may be carry-over from other donors' samples. The sequenced sample was PBMCs. The CDR3 is CASSFNTGDQPQHF. Read as DNA, the sequence is TGTGCCAGCAGCTTCAATACAGGGGATCAGCCCCAGCATTTT.